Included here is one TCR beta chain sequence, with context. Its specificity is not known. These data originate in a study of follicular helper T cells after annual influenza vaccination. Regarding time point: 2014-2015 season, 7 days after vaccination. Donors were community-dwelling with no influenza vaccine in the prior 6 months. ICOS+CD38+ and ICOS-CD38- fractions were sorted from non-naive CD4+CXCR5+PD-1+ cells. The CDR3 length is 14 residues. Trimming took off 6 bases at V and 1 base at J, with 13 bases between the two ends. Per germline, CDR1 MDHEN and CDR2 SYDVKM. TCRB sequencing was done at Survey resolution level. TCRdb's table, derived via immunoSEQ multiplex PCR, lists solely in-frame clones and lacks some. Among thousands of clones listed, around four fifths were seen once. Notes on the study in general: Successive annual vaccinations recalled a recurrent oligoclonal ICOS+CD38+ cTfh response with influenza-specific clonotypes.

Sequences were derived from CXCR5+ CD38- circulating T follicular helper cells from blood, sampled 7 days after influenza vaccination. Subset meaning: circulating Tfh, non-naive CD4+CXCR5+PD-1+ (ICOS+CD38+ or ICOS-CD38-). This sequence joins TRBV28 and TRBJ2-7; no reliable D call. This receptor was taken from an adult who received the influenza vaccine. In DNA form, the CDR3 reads TGTGCCAGCAGCCTCACGGGTGGGTCCTACGAGCAGTACTTC. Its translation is CASSLTGGSYEQYF.